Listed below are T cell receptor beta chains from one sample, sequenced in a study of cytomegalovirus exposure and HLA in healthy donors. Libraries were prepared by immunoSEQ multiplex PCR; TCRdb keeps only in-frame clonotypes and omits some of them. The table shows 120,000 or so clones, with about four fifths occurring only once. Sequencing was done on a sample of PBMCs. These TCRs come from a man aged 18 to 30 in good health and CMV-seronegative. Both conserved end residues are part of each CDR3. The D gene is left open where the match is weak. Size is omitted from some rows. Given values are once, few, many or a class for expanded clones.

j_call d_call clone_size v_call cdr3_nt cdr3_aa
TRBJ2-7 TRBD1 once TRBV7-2 TGTGCCAGCAGCTGGTCTTTATCACAGGGGAACGAGCAGTACTTC CASSWSLSQGNEQYF
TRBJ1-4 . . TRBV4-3 TGCGCCAGCAGCCAGACGGGGAGGGCAACTAATGAAAAACTGTTTTTT CASSQTGRATNEKLFF
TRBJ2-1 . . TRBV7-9 TGTGCCAGCAGCTCCCTCAGGGGGGACTACAATGAGCAGTTCTTC CASSSLRGDYNEQFF
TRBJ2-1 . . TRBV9 TGTGCCAGCAGCACCAGGGGTGGTGAGCAGTTCTTC CASSTRGGEQFF
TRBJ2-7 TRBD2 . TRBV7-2 TGTGCCAGCAGCTTGGTACTAGCGGACTACGAGCAGTACTTC CASSLVLADYEQYF
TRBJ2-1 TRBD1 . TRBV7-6 TGTGCCAGCAGCGTAACACCGGGACAGTCCAATGAGCAGTTCTTC CASSVTPGQSNEQFF
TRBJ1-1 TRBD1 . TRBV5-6 TGTGCCAGCAGCTGGACAGGGGGCACTGAAGCTTTCTTT CASSWTGGTEAFF
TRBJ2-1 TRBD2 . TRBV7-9 TGTGCCAGCAGCCGCGGGACTAGCGGCTACAATGAGCAGTTCTTC CASSRGTSGYNEQFF
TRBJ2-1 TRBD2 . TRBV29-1 TGCAGCGTTGGAGCGGGATTGAGTAATGAGCAGTTCTTC CSVGAGLSNEQFF
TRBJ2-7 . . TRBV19 TGTGCCAGTAGTCTAGTCCAGGGGACGGGTCTCTACGAGCAGTACTTC CASSLVQGTGLYEQYF
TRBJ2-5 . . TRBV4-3 TGCGCCAGCAGCCAAGATCCAGGGGTAGGGGAGACCCAGTACTTC CASSQDPGVGETQYF
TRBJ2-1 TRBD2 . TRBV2 TGTGCCAGCAGTGAAACTAGCGGGGTCAACAATGAGCAGTTCTTC CASSETSGVNNEQFF
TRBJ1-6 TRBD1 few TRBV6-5 TGTGCCAGCAGGAGGGACAGGGAAGGGTCACCCCTCCACTTT CASRRDREGSPLHF
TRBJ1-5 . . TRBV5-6 TGTGCCAGCAGCCTAATGGGGCAATCCGACATTGAGCCCCAGCATTTT CASSLMGQSDIEPQHF
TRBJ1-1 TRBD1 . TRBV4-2 TGTGCCAGCAGCCAAGCTTGGGTAGGGACAGGGGCCACTGAAGCTTTCTTT CASSQAWVGTGATEAFF
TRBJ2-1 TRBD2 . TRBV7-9 TGTGCCAGCAGCCGGACTAGCGGGGGTTTGGGCAATGAGCAGTTCTTC CASSRTSGGLGNEQFF
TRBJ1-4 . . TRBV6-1 TGTGCCAGCAGTTCGGGGGGGACTAATGAAAAACTGTTTTTT CASSSGGTNEKLFF
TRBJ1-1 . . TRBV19 TGTGCCAGTAGTACGCCGGGCAGGGCGAACACTGAAGCTTTCTTT CASSTPGRANTEAFF
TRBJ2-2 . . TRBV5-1 TGCGCCAGCAGCTTGGTTTCAGGGCCGACCGGGGAGCTGTTTTTT CASSLVSGPTGELFF
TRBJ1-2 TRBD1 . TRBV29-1 TGCAGCGTCTGGACAGGTACTAACTATGGCTACACCTTC CSVWTGTNYGYTF
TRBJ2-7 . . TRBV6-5 TGTGCCAGTAGGACAGCGAGCTCCTACGAGCAGTACTTC CASRTASSYEQYF
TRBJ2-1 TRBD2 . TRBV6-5 TGTGCCAGCAGTTACCTGCTAGCGGGGAACAATGAGCAGTTCTTC CASSYLLAGNNEQFF
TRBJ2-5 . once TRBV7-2 TGTGCCAGCAGCTTAGGTGGGGCTCAAGAGACCCAGTACTTC CASSLGGAQETQYF
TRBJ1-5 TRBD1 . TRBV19 TGTGCCAGTGGTGACAGACAGGGCACTCAGCCCCAGCATTTT CASGDRQGTQPQHF
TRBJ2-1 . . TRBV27 TGTGCCAGCAGCGCGGGGTCCAATTACAATGAGCAGTTCTTC CASSAGSNYNEQFF
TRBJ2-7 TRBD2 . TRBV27 TGTGCCAGCCACCGGGGGGGGCCCTCCTACGAGCAGTACTTC CASHRGGPSYEQYF
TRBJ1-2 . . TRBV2 TGTGCCAGCAGCCGGGACTCCTTCTATGGCTACACCTTC CASSRDSFYGYTF
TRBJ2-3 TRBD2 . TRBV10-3 TGTGCCATCAGTTTTAGCGGGGGCACAGATACGCAGTATTTT CAISFSGGTDTQYF